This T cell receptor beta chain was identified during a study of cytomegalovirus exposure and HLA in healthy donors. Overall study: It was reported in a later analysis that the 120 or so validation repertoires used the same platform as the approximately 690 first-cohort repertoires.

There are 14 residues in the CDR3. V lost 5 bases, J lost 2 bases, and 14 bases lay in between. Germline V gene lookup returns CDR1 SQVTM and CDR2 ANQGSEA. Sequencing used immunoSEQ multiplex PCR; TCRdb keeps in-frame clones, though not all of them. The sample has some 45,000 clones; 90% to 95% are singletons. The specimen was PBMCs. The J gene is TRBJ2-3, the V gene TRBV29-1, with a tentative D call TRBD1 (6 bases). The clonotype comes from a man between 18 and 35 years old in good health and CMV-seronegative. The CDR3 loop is CSVWSGHLTDTQYF. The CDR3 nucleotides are TGCAGCGTTTGGTCGGGACACCTCACAGATACGCAGTATTTT.